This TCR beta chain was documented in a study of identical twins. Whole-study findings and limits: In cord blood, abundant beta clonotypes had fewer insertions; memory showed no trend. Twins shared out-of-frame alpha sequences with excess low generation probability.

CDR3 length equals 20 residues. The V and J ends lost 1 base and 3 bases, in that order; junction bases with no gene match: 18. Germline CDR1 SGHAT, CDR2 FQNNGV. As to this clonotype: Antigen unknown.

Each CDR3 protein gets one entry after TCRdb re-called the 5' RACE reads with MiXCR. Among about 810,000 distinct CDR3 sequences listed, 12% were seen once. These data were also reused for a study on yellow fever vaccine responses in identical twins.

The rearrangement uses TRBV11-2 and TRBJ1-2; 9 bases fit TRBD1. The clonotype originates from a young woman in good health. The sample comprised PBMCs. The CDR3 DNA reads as TGTGCCAGCAGCTTAGTCTCATTCGTCCCCGGGACAGGGAACGACTATGGCTACACCTTC. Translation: CASSLVSFVPGTGNDYGYTF.